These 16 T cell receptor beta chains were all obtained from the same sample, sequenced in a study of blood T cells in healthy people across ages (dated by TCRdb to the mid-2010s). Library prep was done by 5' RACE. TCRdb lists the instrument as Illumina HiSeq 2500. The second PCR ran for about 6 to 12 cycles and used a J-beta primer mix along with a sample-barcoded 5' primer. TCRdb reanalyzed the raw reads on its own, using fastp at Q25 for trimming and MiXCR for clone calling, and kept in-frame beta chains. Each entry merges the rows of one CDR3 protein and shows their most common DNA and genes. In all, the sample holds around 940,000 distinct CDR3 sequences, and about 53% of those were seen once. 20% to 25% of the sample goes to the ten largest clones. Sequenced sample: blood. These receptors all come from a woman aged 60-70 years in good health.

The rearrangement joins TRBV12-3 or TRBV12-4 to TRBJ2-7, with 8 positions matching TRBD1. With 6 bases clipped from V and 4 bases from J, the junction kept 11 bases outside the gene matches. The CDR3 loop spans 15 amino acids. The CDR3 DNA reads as TGTGCCAGCAGGTTACGTGGGCAGGGGGCTTACGAGCAGTACTTC. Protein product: CASRLRGQGAYEQYF.

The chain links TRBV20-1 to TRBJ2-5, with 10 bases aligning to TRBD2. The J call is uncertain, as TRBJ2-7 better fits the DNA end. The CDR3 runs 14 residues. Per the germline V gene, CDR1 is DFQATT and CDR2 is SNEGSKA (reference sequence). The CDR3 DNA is TGCAGTGCGACGGGACTAGCGCTATTCTACGAGCAGTACTTC. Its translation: CSATGLALFYEQYF.

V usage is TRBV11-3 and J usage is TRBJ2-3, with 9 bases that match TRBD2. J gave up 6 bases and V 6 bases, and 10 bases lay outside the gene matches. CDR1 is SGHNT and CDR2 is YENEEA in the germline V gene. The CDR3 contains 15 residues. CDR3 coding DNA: TGTGCCAGCAGTGCGGGAGGGGGGGTCTCGGATACGCAGTATTTT. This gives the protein CASSAGGGVSDTQYF.

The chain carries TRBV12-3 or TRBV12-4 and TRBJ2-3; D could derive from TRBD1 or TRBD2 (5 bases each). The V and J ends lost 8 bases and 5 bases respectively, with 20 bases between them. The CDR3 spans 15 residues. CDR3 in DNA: TGTGCCAGCGGACTCAGCAGGGCGAGGGTAGATACGCAGTATTTT. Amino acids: CASGLSRARVDTQYF.

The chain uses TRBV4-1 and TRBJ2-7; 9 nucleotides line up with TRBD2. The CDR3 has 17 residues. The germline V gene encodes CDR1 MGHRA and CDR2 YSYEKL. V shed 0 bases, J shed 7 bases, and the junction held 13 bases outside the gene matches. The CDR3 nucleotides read TGCGCCAGCAGCCAAGAGGGGGCGGGAGGGCCGTCCAATGAGCAGTACTTC. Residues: CASSQEGAGGPSNEQYF.

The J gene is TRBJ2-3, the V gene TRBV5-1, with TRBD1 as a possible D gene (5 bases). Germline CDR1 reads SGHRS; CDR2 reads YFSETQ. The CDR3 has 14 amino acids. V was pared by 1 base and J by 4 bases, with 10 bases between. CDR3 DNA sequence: TGCGCCAGCAGCTTGACCCCAGGGTCAGATACGCAGTATTTT. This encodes CASSLTPGSDTQYF.

The CDR3: CASSRQGVPSGANVLTF. As DNA, the CDR3 is TGCGCCAGCAGCCGACAGGGGGTCCCCTCTGGGGCCAACGTCCTGACTTTC. The rearrangement joins TRBV4-1 to TRBJ2-6; 9 bases match TRBD1. This CDR3 is built from 17 residues. V lost 4 bases to trimming and J lost 0 bases; unmatched junction nucleotides: 4. Germline CDR1 MGHRA, CDR2 YSYEKL.

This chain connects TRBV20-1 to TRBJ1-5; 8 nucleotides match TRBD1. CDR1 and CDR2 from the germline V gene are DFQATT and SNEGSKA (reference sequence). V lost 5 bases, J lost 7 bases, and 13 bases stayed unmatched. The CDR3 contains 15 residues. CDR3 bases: TGCAGTGCTGGGGGGTCCACAGGGGGGAGCCAGCCCCAGCATTTT. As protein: CSAGGSTGGSQPQHF.

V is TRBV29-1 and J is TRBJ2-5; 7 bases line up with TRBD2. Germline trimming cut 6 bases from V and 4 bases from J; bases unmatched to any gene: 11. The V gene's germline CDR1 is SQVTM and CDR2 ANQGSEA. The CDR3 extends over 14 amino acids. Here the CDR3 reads CSVGDGRSAETQYF. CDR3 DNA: TGCAGCGTCGGGGACGGGAGGTCGGCAGAGACCCAGTACTTC.

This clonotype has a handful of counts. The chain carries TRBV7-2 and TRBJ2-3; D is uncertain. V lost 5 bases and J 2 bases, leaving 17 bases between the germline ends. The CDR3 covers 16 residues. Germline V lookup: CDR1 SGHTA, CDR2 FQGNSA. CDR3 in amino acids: CASSPRPGAFTDTQYF. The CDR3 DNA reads TGTGCCAGCAGCCCCCGACCTGGAGCCTTCACAGATACGCAGTATTTT. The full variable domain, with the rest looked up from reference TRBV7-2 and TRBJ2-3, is GAGVSQSPSNKVTEKGKDVELRCDPISGHTALYWYRQSLGQGLEFLIYFQGNSAPDKSGLPSDRFSAERTGGSVSTLTIQRTQQEDSAVYLCASSPRPGAFTDTQYFGPGTRLTVL.

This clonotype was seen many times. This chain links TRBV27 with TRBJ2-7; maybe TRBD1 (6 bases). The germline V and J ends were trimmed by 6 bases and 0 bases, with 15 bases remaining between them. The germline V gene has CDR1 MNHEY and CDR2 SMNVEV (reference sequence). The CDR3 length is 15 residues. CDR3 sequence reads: CASRLRTESSYEQYF. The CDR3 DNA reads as TGTGCCAGCAGACTTAGGACAGAGAGCTCCTACGAGCAGTACTTC.

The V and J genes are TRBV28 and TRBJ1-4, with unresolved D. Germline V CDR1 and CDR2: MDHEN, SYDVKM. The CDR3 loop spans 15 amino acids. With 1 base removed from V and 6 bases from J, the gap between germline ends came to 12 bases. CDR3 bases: TGTGCCAGCAGTTTATCGGGAGGGTTGTATGAAAAACTGTTTTTT. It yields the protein CASSLSGGLYEKLFF.

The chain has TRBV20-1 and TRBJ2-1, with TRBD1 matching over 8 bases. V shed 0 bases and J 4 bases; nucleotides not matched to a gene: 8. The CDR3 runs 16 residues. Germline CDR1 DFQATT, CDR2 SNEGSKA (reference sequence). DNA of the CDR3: TGCAGTGCTAGAGATTTCCGACAGGGGATGTACAATGAGCAGTTCTTC. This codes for CSARDFRQGMYNEQFF.

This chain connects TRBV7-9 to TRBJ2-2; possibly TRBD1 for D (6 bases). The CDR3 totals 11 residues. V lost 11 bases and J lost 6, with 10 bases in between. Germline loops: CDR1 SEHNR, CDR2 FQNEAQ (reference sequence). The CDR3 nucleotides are TGTGCCCCTAAGGGGGCCGGGGAGCTGTTTTTT. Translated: CAPKGAGELFF. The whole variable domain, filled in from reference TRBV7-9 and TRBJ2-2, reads DTGVSQNPRHKITKRGQNVTFRCDPISEHNRLYWYRQTLGQGPEFLTYFQNEAQLEKSRLLSDRFSAERPKGSFSTLEIQRTEQGDSAMYLCAPKGAGELFFGEGSRLTVL.

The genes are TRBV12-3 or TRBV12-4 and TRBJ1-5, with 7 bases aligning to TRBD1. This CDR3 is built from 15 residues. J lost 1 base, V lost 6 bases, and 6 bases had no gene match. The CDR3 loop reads CASRQQGSSNQPQHF. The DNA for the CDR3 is TGTGCCAGCAGGCAACAGGGGAGCAGCAATCAGCCCCAGCATTTT.

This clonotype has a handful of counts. The CDR3 DNA reads as TGTGCCAGCAGCCAAAGGACTAGCGGGGCCTACAATGAGCAGTTCTTC. It encodes CASSQRTSGAYNEQFF. The rearrangement links TRBV4-2 to TRBJ2-1, with 12 nucleotides matching TRBD2. Germline loops: CDR1 LGHNA, CDR2 YNFKEQ. With V trimmed by 2 bases and J by 2 bases, 1 base remained unmatched. The CDR3 consists of 16 residues.